This T cell receptor beta chain was captured in a study of identical twins. TCRdb recomputed calls from the 5' RACE reads with MiXCR, one row per CDR3 protein. This sample has some 500,000 distinct CDR3 sequences, with 14% found just once. From germline, CDR1 is SGHTA and CDR2 FQGNSA. The CDR3 sequence is 13 residues long. The ends were cut back, 8 bases at V and 0 bases at J, with 8 bases in the middle. Another study also made use of these data, one on yellow fever vaccine responses in identical twins.

Material for sequencing was CD4+ T cells sorted from blood. The chain links TRBV7-2 to TRBJ2-1; D is undetermined. This receptor was obtained from a woman aged 18-29 years in good health. CDR3 region: CASSATSYNEQFF. Written as DNA, the CDR3 is TGTGCCAGCTCCGCGACCTCCTACAATGAGCAGTTCTTC. Combining the CDR3 with reference TRBV7-2 and TRBJ2-1 gives the whole variable domain GAGVSQSPSNKVTEKGKDVELRCDPISGHTALYWYRQSLGQGLEFLIYFQGNSAPDKSGLPSDRFSAERTGGSVSTLTIQRTQQEDSAVYLCASSATSYNEQFFGPGTRLTVL.